What follows are 30 T cell receptor beta chains derived from one specimen sequenced in a study of cytomegalovirus exposure and HLA in healthy donors. PCR involved 60 Vbeta and 13 Jbeta primers. Method: immunoSEQ multiplex PCR; TCRdb's copy keeps in-frame clones and lacks some. The data contain some 210,000 clones, more than 60% of them singletons. The sample taken for sequencing was PBMCs. Every receptor here comes from a woman aged 25 to 45 in good health and CMV-seropositive.

This rearrangement joins TRBV10-2 to TRBJ2-6, with a possible D match to TRBD1 (6 bases). The CDR3 runs 15 residues. Deletions cut 7 bases from V and 0 bases from J, with 10 bases between. Germline assignment: CDR1 WSHSY and CDR2 SAAADI. CDR3 sequence: CASNLGGSGANVLTF. CDR3 DNA: TGCGCCAGCAACTTAGGGGGCTCTGGGGCCAACGTCCTGACTTTC.

The rearrangement joins TRBV18 to TRBJ2-2, with D maybe TRBD1 (6 bases). The germline V and J ends were trimmed by 3 bases and 1 base, with 9 bases remaining between them. Germline loops: CDR1 KGHSH, CDR2 LQKENI. The CDR3 is 15 amino acids. CDR3: CASSPGTLNTGELFF. The CDR3 DNA reads as TGTGCCAGCTCACCCGGGACACTGAACACCGGGGAGCTGTTTTTT.

This clone was counted between two and nine times. V usage is TRBV4-3 and J usage is TRBJ2-6; 10 bases match TRBD2. The CDR3 covers 21 residues. The V and J ends lost 0 bases and 4 bases, in that order; junction bases with no gene match: 15. In germline, CDR1 is LGHNA, CDR2 YSLEER. The CDR3 DNA reads as TGCGCCAGCAGCCAAGATTTGGGGGGGCTAGCGGGAGCGGTAGGGGCCAACGTCCTGACTTTC. It encodes CASSQDLGGLAGAVGANVLTF.

J is TRBJ1-1 and V is TRBV28; D ambiguous. The length of the CDR3 is 12 residues. Between the trimmed V and J ends, which lost 2 bases and 4 bases, there was a span of 5 bases. Germline V gene sequence: CDR1 MDHEN, CDR2 SYDVKM. The CDR3 region has the DNA TGTGCCAGCAGTTTACCCTTCACTGAAGCTTTCTTT. Residues: CASSLPFTEAFF.

This chain links TRBV7-6 with TRBJ2-2; 9 positions agree with TRBD1. Germline CDR1 and CDR2: SGHVS and FNYEAQ. There are 17 residues in the CDR3. Trimming removed 6 bases from V and 3 bases from J; junction bases left unmatched: 11. CDR3 in amino acids: CASSRGQGKLDTGELFF. CDR3 sequence (DNA): TGTGCCAGCAGTAGGGGACAGGGAAAATTGGACACCGGGGAGCTGTTTTTT.

The CDR3 bases are TGCAGTGCCCAACAGGGATACGAGCAGTACTTC. Translating it yields CSAQQGYEQYF. This rearrangement joins TRBV20-1 to TRBJ2-7; a possible D gene is TRBD1 (6 bases). With 6 bases removed from V and 4 bases from J, the gap between germline ends came to 10 bases. Germline V gives CDR1 DFQATT, CDR2 SNEGSKA (reference sequence). The CDR3 consists of 11 residues.

This chain links TRBV2 with TRBJ1-2; 8 nucleotides agree with TRBD1. After removal of 6 bases from V and 4 bases from J, the junction contained 7 bases not matched to a gene. Germline V gene sequence: CDR1 SNHLY, CDR2 FYNNEI. The CDR3 covers 14 residues. The CDR3 loop is CASSDRGTAYGYTF. The CDR3 bases are TGTGCCAGCAGCGACAGGGGCACAGCCTATGGCTACACCTTC.

The V gene is TRBV6-1, the J gene TRBJ1-5; D is undetermined. Germline V gene data show CDR1 as MNHNS and CDR2 as SASEGT. The length of the CDR3 is 13 residues. V shed 3 bases and J shed 6 bases, with 9 bases lying between them. The CDR3 is CASSESVVQPQHF. CDR3 bases: TGTGCCAGCAGTGAGTCGGTGGTTCAGCCCCAGCATTTT.

This clone was observed a few times. The chain carries TRBV29-1 and TRBJ2-5, with 7 bases lining up with TRBD2. V lost 4 bases to trimming and J lost 2 bases; unmatched junction nucleotides: 1. CDR1 and CDR2 (germline): SQVTM, ANQGSEA. The CDR3 sequence is 12 residues long. CDR3 region: CSVGAGQETQYF. The CDR3 DNA sequence: TGCAGCGTTGGAGCGGGACAAGAGACCCAGTACTTC.

This clone has just one count. The gene calls are TRBV11-3 and TRBJ2-1; 10 bases agree with TRBD2. CDR1 is SGHNT and CDR2 is YENEEA in the germline V gene. Trimming removed 4 bases from V and 8 bases from J; junction bases left unmatched: 8. This CDR3 has 15 residues. CDR3 DNA: TGTGCCAGCAGCTCAGCTAGCGGGAGCCCCCATGAGCAGTTCTTC. Its protein product is CASSSASGSPHEQFF.

The chain employs TRBV9 and TRBJ2-1; maybe TRBD2 (5 bases). The length of the CDR3 is 15 residues. The V gene's germline CDR1 is SGDLS and CDR2 YYNGEE. V lost 3 bases to trimming and J lost 5 bases, with 15 bases between them. The CDR3 DNA is TGTGCCAGCAGCGCCGACTCCGGAGCGGACAATGAGCAGTTCTTC. Protein sequence: CASSADSGADNEQFF.

This clone was seen a single time. The J gene is TRBJ1-2, the V gene TRBV4-2; 12 bases match TRBD1. CDR1 and CDR2 from the germline V gene are LGHNA and YNFKEQ. The V gene end was trimmed by 0 bases and the J gene end by 0 bases; junction bases not matched to a gene: 11. The CDR3 runs to 20 residues. CDR3 coding DNA: TGTGCCAGCAGCCAAGATGAAAGGGACAGGGGGCGCAGGGCTAACTATGGCTACACCTTC. Residues: CASSQDERDRGRRANYGYTF.

The chain employs TRBV18 and TRBJ2-7, with D uncertain. Germline CDR1 KGHSH, CDR2 LQKENI. The V end was cut by 4 bases, the J end by 2 bases, with 6 bases between. CDR3 length: 12 amino acids. The CDR3 DNA is TGTGCCAGCTCACAATTAACCTACGAGCAGTACTTC. Protein sequence: CASSQLTYEQYF.

The chain couples TRBV10-3 to TRBJ2-1; 9 positions match TRBD2. The CDR3 extends over 15 amino acids. Germline V gives CDR1 ENHRY, CDR2 SYGVKD. After removal of 5 bases from V and 6 bases from J, the junction contained 8 bases not matched to a gene. CDR3 coding DNA: TGTGCCATCAGTCCCAGTAGCGGGAGTATCAATGAGCAGTTCTTC. Its protein is CAISPSSGSINEQFF.

This clone has a handful of counts. The CDR3 region is CASSLTQGWGETQYF. The CDR3 region has the DNA TGTGCCAGCAGCTTGACACAGGGCTGGGGAGAGACCCAGTACTTC. The rearrangement links TRBV5-4 to TRBJ2-5; maybe TRBD1 (6 bases). V was cut by 1 base and J by 4 bases, with 14 bases left in between. Per the germline V gene, CDR1 is SGHNT and CDR2 is YYREEE (reference sequence). The CDR3 extends over 15 amino acids.

The chain recombines TRBV6-6 with TRBJ2-3; 9 nucleotides match TRBD2. The V gene's germline CDR1 is MNHNY and CDR2 SVGAGI (reference sequence). CDR3 size: 15 residues. The ends lost 6 bases at V and 5 bases at J; junction bases unmatched: 9. The CDR3 spells CASRHRGGAVDTQYF. The CDR3 DNA follows: TGTGCCAGCAGGCACCGCGGGGGGGCCGTAGATACGCAGTATTTT.

CDR3 amino acids: CAWSGRGETQYF. The CDR3 DNA reads as TGTGCCTGGAGTGGCCGGGGAGAGACCCAGTACTTC. The chain combines TRBV30 with TRBJ2-5; D is possibly TRBD2 (5 bases). The V gene's germline CDR1 is GTSNPN and CDR2 SVGIG (reference sequence). Trimming removed 1 base at V and 4 bases at J, with 7 bases between. The CDR3 has 12 amino acids.

This clone showed up just a few times. The V call is TRBV7-2, the J call TRBJ2-2; D not resolved. Trimming stripped 8 bases from V and 6 bases from J, with 10 bases between. The CDR3 has 12 amino acids. CDR1 SGHTA and CDR2 FQGNSA come from the germline V gene. The CDR3 spells CASSRNAGELFF. The CDR3 region has the DNA TGTGCCAGCTCCAGGAATGCCGGGGAGCTGTTTTTT.

The rearrangement uses TRBV7-9 and TRBJ1-1; TRBD1 is a possible D gene (6 bases). V was pared by 3 bases and J by 7 bases, with 18 bases between. The germline CDR1 and CDR2 sequences are SEHNR and FQNEAQ (reference sequence). The CDR3 runs 15 residues. CDR3 coding DNA: TGTGCCAGCAGCTTTGAGGGGGACGGCAGGGGTGAAGCTTTCTTT. Its translation is CASSFEGDGRGEAFF.

The V call is TRBV27, the J call TRBJ2-7; 11 positions agree with TRBD1. V shed 4 bases, J shed 0 bases, and the junction held 11 bases outside the gene matches. The CDR3 length is 18 residues. CDR1 is MNHEY and CDR2 is SMNVEV in the germline V gene (reference sequence). CDR3 protein: CASSSERGDRGFSYEQYF. The CDR3 nucleotides read TGTGCCAGCAGTTCGGAACGCGGGGACAGGGGGTTCTCCTACGAGCAGTACTTC.

The chain is built from TRBV10-3 and TRBJ1-1; D uncertain. Trimming cost V 1 base and J 1 base, with 10 bases left between them. CDR3 length: 15 residues. Germline V CDR1 and CDR2: ENHRY, SYGVKD. The CDR3 DNA follows: TGTGCCATCAGTGAGTTGCCCGGGAAGAACACTGAAGCTTTCTTT. Translated: CAISELPGKNTEAFF.

This clone has only one observation. This rearrangement joins TRBV29-1 to TRBJ1-5; the D gene is possibly TRBD1 (6 bases). CDR1 and CDR2 from the germline V gene are SQVTM and ANQGSEA. V lost 6 bases and J 5 bases, leaving 14 bases between the germline ends. The CDR3 is 13 amino acids. Here the CDR3 DNA reads TGCAGCGTCAAGGTACAGGGTGATCAGCCCCAGCATTTT. Translated: CSVKVQGDQPQHF.

The gene calls are TRBV6-1 and TRBJ2-7; D remains ambiguous. Germline V gene data show CDR1 as MNHNS and CDR2 as SASEGT. Deletions cut 4 bases from V and 4 bases from J, with 8 bases between. This CDR3 has 12 amino acids. The CDR3: CASSVPLYEQYF. The CDR3 DNA is TGTGCCAGCAGTGTACCCCTATACGAGCAGTACTTC.

The chain links TRBV5-1 to TRBJ2-5; tentatively, D is TRBD2 (6 bases). The CDR3 covers 16 residues. V gave up 5 bases and J gave up 4 bases, with 21 bases separating them. Germline CDR1 SGHRS, CDR2 YFSETQ. This CDR3 is CASRVSGGGVGETQYF. CDR3 in DNA: TGCGCCAGCAGGGTTTCCGGAGGCGGGGTGGGAGAGACCCAGTACTTC.

V usage is TRBV28 and J usage is TRBJ1-5, with D possibly being TRBD1 (5 bases). The CDR3 contains 13 residues. Trimming removed 11 bases from V and 6 bases from J, with 17 bases in between. Germline assignment: CDR1 MDHEN and CDR2 SYDVKM. This CDR3 is CAAVGGRAQPQHF. The DNA of the CDR3 is TGTGCCGCCGTCGGGGGACGGGCTCAGCCCCAGCATTTT.

The CDR3: CSVLAPDRINNEQFF. DNA for the CDR3: TGCAGCGTACTCGCCCCGGACAGAATCAACAATGAGCAGTTCTTC. The rearrangement joins TRBV29-1 to TRBJ2-1; tentative D call: TRBD1 (6 bases). The germline CDR1 and CDR2 sequences are SQVTM and ANQGSEA. CDR3 size: 15 residues. V lost 6 bases to trimming and J lost 5 bases, with 20 bases between them.

The chain carries TRBV6-5 and TRBJ2-5; D uncertain. V was cut by 2 bases and J by 5 bases, with 9 bases left in between. The CDR3 spans 13 residues. Germline CDR1 and CDR2: MNHEY and SVGAGI. The CDR3: CASSYRPRETQYF. The CDR3 DNA reads TGTGCCAGCAGTTACAGGCCGCGGGAGACCCAGTACTTC.

The DNA for the CDR3 is TGTGCCAGCAGTTTAAGTTCGGTAACTGAAGCTTTCTTT. This translates into CASSLSSVTEAFF. The chain has TRBV28 and TRBJ1-1; no reliable D call. Germline CDR1 is MDHEN and CDR2 is SYDVKM. Between the trimmed V and J ends, which lost 2 bases and 5 bases, there was a span of 9 bases. The CDR3 spans 13 residues. The complete variable domain, with remaining parts taken from reference TRBV28 and TRBJ1-1, reads DVKVTQSSRYLVKRTGEKVFLECVQDMDHENMFWYRQDPGLGLRLIYFSYDVKMKEKGDIPEGYSVSREKKERFSLILESASTNQTSMYLCASSLSSVTEAFFGQGTRLTVV.

This chain connects TRBV7-8 to TRBJ2-3, with 9 bases lining up with TRBD1. CDR1 and CDR2 (germline): SGHVS, FQNEAQ. The CDR3 sequence is 16 residues long. The trim removed 1 base at V and 1 base at J, leaving 3 bases unmatched. The CDR3 DNA reads TGTGCCAGCAGCTTAGAACAGGGGGCCCGCACAGATACGCAGTATTTT. As protein: CASSLEQGARTDTQYF.

This sequence joins TRBV28 and TRBJ2-5; TRBD2 matches 13 bases. This CDR3 comprises 16 residues. With V trimmed by 4 bases and J by 10 bases, 12 bases remained unmatched. CDR1 MDHEN and CDR2 SYDVKM come from the germline V gene. This chain's CDR3 is CASSSRAGLAGIGQYF. CDR3 in DNA: TGTGCCAGCAGTTCACGGGCGGGACTAGCGGGAATTGGCCAGTACTTC.